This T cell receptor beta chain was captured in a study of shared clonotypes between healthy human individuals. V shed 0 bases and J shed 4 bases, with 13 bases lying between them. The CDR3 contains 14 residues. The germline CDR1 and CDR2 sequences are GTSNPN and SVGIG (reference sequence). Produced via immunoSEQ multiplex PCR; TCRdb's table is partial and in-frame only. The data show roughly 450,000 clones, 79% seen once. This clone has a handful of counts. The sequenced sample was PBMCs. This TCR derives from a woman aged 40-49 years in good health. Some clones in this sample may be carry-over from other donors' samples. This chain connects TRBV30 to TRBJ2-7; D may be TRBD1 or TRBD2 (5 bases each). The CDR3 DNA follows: TGTGCCTGGAGTGTACGCCGGGGCTTGTACGAGCAGTACTTC. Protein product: CAWSVRRGLYEQYF.